One sample yielded the 30 T cell receptor beta chains listed below, sequenced in a study of T cell changes during pregnancy in multiple sclerosis. Sequenced by immunoSEQ multiplex PCR; TCRdb stores in-frame clones only, minus some. Altogether about 40,000 clones are present, 88% being singletons, with the ten largest covering 1.2%. The material sequenced was CD4+ T cells from peripheral blood mononuclear cells, taken before pregnancy. The receptors here all came from a female donor with multiple sclerosis, enrolled in a pregnancy study.

The chain links TRBV18 to TRBJ2-2; 8 nucleotides line up with TRBD1. Trimming removed 3 bases from V and 3 bases from J; junction bases left unmatched: 3. Germline-derived CDR1 and CDR2 are KGHSH and LQKENI. The CDR3 has 15 residues. The DNA of the CDR3 is TGTGCCAGCTCACCCCCGACAGGGGACACCGGGGAGCTGTTTTTT. Encoded protein: CASSPPTGDTGELFF.

This chain connects TRBV5-4 to TRBJ2-5; D is uncertain. The germline V gene encodes CDR1 SGHNT and CDR2 YYREEE (reference sequence). V lost 3 bases to trimming and J lost 0 bases, with 9 bases between them. The CDR3 totals 14 residues. CDR3 in amino acids: CASSSAAYQETQYF. The CDR3 region has the DNA TGTGCCAGCAGCTCCGCCGCGTACCAAGAGACCCAGTACTTC.

This clone was observed a few times. The chain employs TRBV2 and TRBJ1-1; tentatively, D is TRBD1 (6 bases). Germline CDR1 is SNHLY and CDR2 is FYNNEI. V dropped 8 bases and J dropped 6 bases, with 16 bases sitting between them. The CDR3 contains 13 residues. CDR3 region: CASQGTSVSEAFF. Here the CDR3 DNA reads TGTGCCAGCCAGGGGACCTCAGTATCTGAAGCTTTCTTT.

This clone was detected only a few times. The chain uses TRBV29-1 and TRBJ2-5, with D possibly TRBD1 on 6 matching bases. This CDR3 is 13 amino acids long. Trimming pared 4 bases from V and 4 bases from J, leaving 13 bases between. The germline V gene has CDR1 SQVTM and CDR2 ANQGSEA. The CDR3 loop reads CSVAQGEVETQYF. CDR3 in DNA: TGCAGCGTTGCACAGGGAGAGGTAGAGACCCAGTACTTC.

The V and J genes are TRBV6-4 and TRBJ2-1; 12 bases are a match to TRBD1. This CDR3 is built from 14 residues. V lost 6 bases to trimming and J lost 6 bases; unmatched junction nucleotides: 3. Germline V lookup: CDR1 MRHNA, CDR2 SNTAGT. The CDR3 coding sequence is TGTGCCAGCAGCCGGGACAGGGGGCCCAATGAGCAGTTCTTC. It is translated as CASSRDRGPNEQFF.

This clone was seen a few times. This rearrangement joins TRBV6-5 to TRBJ2-2; 7 bases are a match to TRBD1. The V segment lost 2 bases and the J segment 5 bases; nucleotides outside the gene matches: 2. This CDR3 contains 14 residues. Germline values: CDR1 MNHEY, CDR2 SVGAGI. CDR3 DNA: TGTGCCAGCAGTTACAGGGGGCAAACCGGGGAGCTGTTTTTT. It yields the protein CASSYRGQTGELFF.

Here the CDR3 DNA reads TGTGCCAGCAGCGAGGACAGGGGAAGAGCCCAGCATTTT. This sequence encodes CASSEDRGRAQHF. The chain couples TRBV7-2 to TRBJ1-5; 9 positions agree with TRBD1. The germline CDR1 and CDR2 sequences are SGHTA and FQGNSA. Losses at the gene ends were 5 bases for V and 11 bases for J; bases not matched to a gene: 7. This CDR3 is 13 amino acids long.

V is TRBV4-1 and J is TRBJ1-2; D is undetermined. Trimming removed 1 base from V and 8 bases from J, with 14 bases in between. CDR1 is MGHRA and CDR2 is YSYEKL in the germline V gene. This CDR3 is 14 amino acids long. The CDR3 here is CASSQGARDQGYTF. Here the CDR3 DNA reads TGCGCCAGCAGCCAAGGAGCCCGGGATCAGGGCTACACCTTC.

For this clone: One junction end does not reproduce the germline sequence, and a read error may be involved. V and J are TRBV7-2 and TRBJ1-2; D gene unclear. Germline CDR1 is SGHTA and CDR2 is FQGNSA. The CDR3 covers 9 residues. This CDR3 is CASSLQLYF. The CDR3 DNA sequence: TGTGCCAGCAGCTTACAACTGTACTTC.

V gene TRBV6-5 combines with J gene TRBJ1-1, with 8 nucleotides matching TRBD1. Per the germline V gene, CDR1 is MNHEY and CDR2 is SVGAGI. The CDR3 has 15 amino acids. V lost 2 bases and J lost 5; bases outside the gene matches: 7. CDR3 amino acids: CASSYRGQGGTEAFF. CDR3 DNA sequence: TGTGCCAGCAGTTACCGAGGACAGGGAGGTACTGAAGCTTTCTTT.

The chain joins TRBV6-4 to TRBJ2-1, with D perhaps TRBD2 (5 bases). Germline lookup yields CDR1 MRHNA and CDR2 SNTAGT. V lost 4 bases and J lost 6, with 10 bases in between. There are 13 residues in the CDR3. CDR3 protein: CASSVREGNEQFF. CDR3 DNA sequence: TGTGCCAGCAGTGTGAGGGAAGGCAATGAGCAGTTCTTC.

This clone was recorded once. The chain combines TRBV7-3 with TRBJ2-2; TRBD2 aligns across 14 bases. Germline CDR1 reads SGHTA; CDR2 reads FQGTGA. This CDR3 has 16 residues. Losses at the gene ends were 4 bases for V and 5 bases for J; bases not matched to a gene: 3. CDR3 sequence reads: CASSSGTSGRTGELFF. The DNA for the CDR3 is TGTGCCAGCAGCTCAGGGACTAGCGGGAGAACCGGGGAGCTGTTTTTT.

The rearrangement joins TRBV7-2 to TRBJ1-4; tentatively, D is TRBD1 (5 bases). The CDR3 length is 14 residues. CDR1 and CDR2 from the germline V gene are SGHTA and FQGNSA. Trimming cost V 5 bases and J 8 bases, with 15 bases left between them. The CDR3 loop is CASSSIQGNEKLFF. The CDR3 DNA sequence: TGTGCCAGCAGCAGCATCCAGGGAAACGAAAAACTGTTTTTT.

J is TRBJ2-3 and V is TRBV4-1; 10 nucleotides align to TRBD2. J gave up 6 bases and V 2 bases, and 11 bases lay outside the gene matches. CDR3 length equals 17 residues. Germline V gene lookup returns CDR1 MGHRA and CDR2 YSYEKL. The CDR3 sequence is CASSQTDLAGVLDTQYF. CDR3 in DNA: TGCGCCAGCAGCCAAACGGACCTAGCGGGAGTTCTTGATACGCAGTATTTT.

The sample holds a few counts of this clone. The chain uses TRBV19 and TRBJ1-2; D is unclear. Germline-derived CDR1 and CDR2 are LNHDA and SQIVND (reference sequence). The V and J ends lost 1 base and 1 base respectively, with 4 bases between them. This CDR3 has 13 residues. The CDR3 bases are TGTGCCAGTAGTATAGTCAATAACTATGGCTACACCTTC. As protein: CASSIVNNYGYTF.

In its sample, this clone was seen once. V and J are TRBV5-1 and TRBJ2-7, with TRBD1 matching 8 bases. J lost 7 bases, V lost 0 bases, and 9 bases had no gene match. The CDR3 runs to 15 residues. Germline V lookup: CDR1 SGHRS, CDR2 YFSETQ. CDR3 amino acids: CASSLEPDRGREQYF. CDR3 in DNA: TGCGCCAGCAGCTTGGAGCCCGACAGGGGTCGGGAGCAGTACTTC.

The chain links TRBV27 to TRBJ1-4; D is ambiguous. The CDR3 loop spans 14 amino acids. Germline CDR1 MNHEY, CDR2 SMNVEV (reference sequence). Between the trimmed V and J ends, which lost 4 bases and 5 bases, there was a span of 11 bases. As DNA, the CDR3 is TGTGCCAGCAGTTCTAGCCGGGTGAATGAAAAACTGTTTTTT. Amino acids: CASSSSRVNEKLFF.

The chain combines TRBV27 with TRBJ1-1; TRBD1 is a possible D gene (6 bases). The CDR3 is made up of 14 amino acids. V lost 8 bases to trimming and J lost 1 base, with 14 bases between them. The V gene's germline CDR1 is MNHEY and CDR2 SMNVEV (reference sequence). In DNA form, the CDR3 reads TGTGCCAGCTCAAAAGACAGGCGGAACACTGAAGCTTTCTTT. Amino acid sequence: CASSKDRRNTEAFF.

The CDR3 is CASSLVRTSGRFEETQYF. CDR3 sequence (DNA): TGTGCCAGCAGCTTAGTTCGAACTAGCGGGCGGTTTGAAGAGACCCAGTACTTC. The V call is TRBV7-6, the J call TRBJ2-5; TRBD2 matches at 9 bases. CDR1 and CDR2 from the germline V gene are SGHVS and FNYEAQ. The ends lost 1 base at V and 3 bases at J; junction bases unmatched: 12. This CDR3 is 18 amino acids long.

The CDR3 coding sequence is TGTGCCAGCAGCTTTTATACAGGGACCAACTATGGCTACACCTTC. This codes for CASSFYTGTNYGYTF. The chain links TRBV5-6 to TRBJ1-2; possible D gene TRBD1, 6 bases. Germline CDR1 reads SGHDT; CDR2 reads YYEEEE. V gave up 2 bases and J gave up 2 bases, with 13 bases separating them. This CDR3 is built from 15 residues. The variable domain in full, with the rest retrieved from reference TRBV5-6 and TRBJ1-2, is DAGVTQSPTHLIKTRGQQVTLRCSPKSGHDTVSWYQQALGQGPQFIFQYYEEEERQRGNFPDRFSGHQFPNYSSELNVNALLLGDSALYLCASSFYTGTNYGYTFGSGTRLTVV.

J is TRBJ2-1 and V is TRBV5-1, with D unresolved. CDR1 SGHRS and CDR2 YFSETQ come from the germline V gene. The V end was cut by 3 bases, the J end by 0 bases, with 4 bases between. The CDR3 is made up of 13 amino acids. The CDR3 sequence: CASSSSSYNEQFF. The CDR3 nucleotides are TGCGCCAGCAGCTCGAGCTCCTACAATGAGCAGTTCTTC.

This clone was detected once. The chain employs TRBV19 and TRBJ2-1; 12 nucleotides line up with TRBD2. V lost 0 bases to trimming and J lost 6 bases; unmatched junction nucleotides: 6. Germline assignment: CDR1 LNHDA and CDR2 SQIVND (reference sequence). The CDR3 length is 17 residues. The CDR3 DNA reads as TGTGCCAGTAGTATAGATGGGCTAGCGGGAGGGGTCAATGAGCAGTTCTTC. It encodes CASSIDGLAGGVNEQFF.

The CDR3 sequence: CASSQEARDGYTF. Written as DNA, the CDR3 is TGCGCCAGCAGCCAAGAAGCCAGGGATGGCTACACCTTC. The chain is built from TRBV4-1 and TRBJ1-2; the D gene is possibly TRBD1 (5 bases). The CDR3 totals 13 residues. V dropped 0 bases and J dropped 6 bases, with 8 bases sitting between them. Germline V gene lookup returns CDR1 MGHRA and CDR2 YSYEKL.

This chain joins TRBV6-5 and TRBJ2-7, with a tentative D call TRBD2 (5 bases). The length of the CDR3 is 15 residues. V was trimmed by 6 bases and J by 6 bases, leaving 21 bases between them. The V gene's germline CDR1 is MNHEY and CDR2 SVGAGI. Here the CDR3 DNA reads TGTGCCAGCAGGACCTCCGAGGACTCCCCCGGCGAGCAGTACTTC. It is translated as CASRTSEDSPGEQYF.

V gene TRBV30 combines with J gene TRBJ1-2; 7 bases are a match to TRBD1. From germline, CDR1 is GTSNPN and CDR2 SVGIG (reference sequence). This CDR3 spans 14 amino acids. V lost 3 bases, J lost 3 bases, and 7 bases stayed unmatched. CDR3 coding DNA: TGTGCCTGGAGCACTCAGGGGGACTACTATGGCTACACCTTC. Translation: CAWSTQGDYYGYTF.

This clone was detected only a few times. J is TRBJ2-1 and V is TRBV5-6; 13 positions match TRBD2. CDR3 length: 18 residues. J was trimmed by 1 base and V by 0 bases; bases with no gene match: 4. CDR1 SGHDT and CDR2 YYEEEE come from the germline V gene. The CDR3, as DNA: TGTGCCAGCAGCTTGGTACTAGCGGGAGGGATTTCCTACAATGAGCAGTTCTTC. Amino acid sequence: CASSLVLAGGISYNEQFF.

The chain carries TRBV6-6 and TRBJ2-7, with 12 bases aligning to TRBD2. The CDR3 covers 16 residues. With 3 bases clipped from V and 3 bases from J, the junction kept 6 bases outside the gene matches. Per the germline V gene, CDR1 is MNHNY and CDR2 is SVGAGI (reference sequence). CDR3 in amino acids: CASSYRGLAGNYEQYF. The DNA for the CDR3 is TGTGCCAGCAGTTATCGAGGACTAGCGGGGAACTACGAGCAGTACTTC.

This clone was seen only once. The J gene is TRBJ2-1, the V gene TRBV2; TRBD2 aligns across 9 bases. This CDR3 is built from 16 residues. V was clipped by 5 bases and J by 7 bases; unmatched bases: 12. Germline V gene sequence: CDR1 SNHLY, CDR2 FYNNEI. The CDR3 DNA reads TGTGCCAGCAGTCTAACCGGGACTAGCACCCTAAATGAGCAGTTCTTC. Translation: CASSLTGTSTLNEQFF.

J is TRBJ1-3 and V is TRBV5-1; D ambiguous. V lost 0 bases and J 0 bases, leaving 7 bases between the germline ends. Germline CDR1 reads SGHRS; CDR2 reads YFSETQ. CDR3 length: 15 amino acids. CDR3 nucleotide sequence: TGCGCCAGCAGCTTGGGTCCGGGCTCTGGAAACACCATATATTTT. Protein product: CASSLGPGSGNTIYF.

J is TRBJ2-4 and V is TRBV5-4; D is possibly TRBD2 (6 bases). CDR3 length: 14 amino acids. V was pared by 3 bases and J by 9 bases, with 16 bases between. Looked up from germline, CDR1 is SGHNT and CDR2 is YYREEE (reference sequence). The CDR3, as DNA: TGTGCCAGCAGCTCTTCCGGGACTGACGGCATTCAGTACTTC. Its translation: CASSSSGTDGIQYF.